This TCR beta chain was profiled in a study of shared clonotypes between healthy human individuals. Recent acute infections and vaccinations were absent in the healthy HIV-negative adult donors. The unsorted samples had some 90 million PBMCs used for genomic DNA. Splitting of each subset's genomic DNA was done evenly across several immunoSEQ plates. The table came from immunoSEQ multiplex PCR; TCRdb's copy has only in-frame clones and leaves some out. The table records around 530,000 clones, around three quarters of them present only once. Sequencing was performed on PBMCs. The source is a woman aged 40 to 55 in good health. Some clones in this sample may be carry-over from other donors' samples.

The CDR3 loop reads CASGDRVSPLHF. CDR3 nucleotide sequence: TGTGCCAGCGGGGACAGGGTTTCACCCCTCCACTTT. This chain uses TRBV28 with TRBJ1-6, with 9 bases matching TRBD1. This CDR3 is 12 amino acids long. The V and J ends lost 8 bases and 9 bases, in that order; junction bases with no gene match: 2. CDR1 and CDR2 (germline): MDHEN, SYDVKM.